This paragraph reports one T cell receptor (beta chain). The method was immunoSEQ multiplex PCR; TCRdb's version includes in-frame clones alone and lacks a portion of them. The table includes 250,000 to 300,000 clones, 75% to 90% detected once. This entry belongs to a study of blood T cell repertoires in COVID-19. Study background: Collection of acute and convalescent COVID-19 samples took place in the United States, Italy and Spain. PBMCs, B-cell-depleted T cells, or T cells were the source of the cDNA or gDNA that made up the material.

The V segment lost 11 bases and the J segment 4 bases; nucleotides outside the gene matches: 13. CDR3 length: 15 residues. Germline V CDR1 and CDR2: ENHRY, SYGVKD. The chain employs TRBV10-3 and TRBJ2-3; 9 positions agree with TRBD1. This sequence was found in a woman between 70 and 85 years old with COVID-19, enrolled during active disease. Sequencing was carried out using peripheral blood. As DNA, the CDR3 is TGTGCCGTCTCCCGGGTGGGACAGGGATCAGATACGCAGTATTTT. Its translation is CAVSRVGQGSDTQYF.